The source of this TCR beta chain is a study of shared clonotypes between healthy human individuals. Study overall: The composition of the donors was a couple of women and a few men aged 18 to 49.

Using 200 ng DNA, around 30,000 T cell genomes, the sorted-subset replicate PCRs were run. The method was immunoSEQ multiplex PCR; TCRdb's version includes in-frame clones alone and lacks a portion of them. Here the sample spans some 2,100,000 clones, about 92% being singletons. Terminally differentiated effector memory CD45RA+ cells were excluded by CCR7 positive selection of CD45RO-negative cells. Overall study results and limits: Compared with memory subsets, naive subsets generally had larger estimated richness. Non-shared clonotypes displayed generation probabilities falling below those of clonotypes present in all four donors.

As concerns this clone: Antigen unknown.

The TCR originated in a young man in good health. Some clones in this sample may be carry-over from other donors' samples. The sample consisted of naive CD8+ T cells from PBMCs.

The CDR3 reads CASSEGLTITDTQYF. As DNA, the CDR3 is TGTGCCAGCAGCGAAGGACTAACTATCACAGATACGCAGTATTTT. The chain employs TRBV9 and TRBJ2-3; a weak D match, TRBD2 (6 bases). Germline values: CDR1 SGDLS, CDR2 YYNGEE. The CDR3 length is 15 residues. V was clipped by 3 bases and J by 2 bases, with 13 bases between them.